This entry lists 22 T cell receptor beta chains sequenced from one sample in a study of early stage breast cancer tumors (dated by TCRdb to 2016 to 2017). Library preparation employed the immunoSEQ multiplex PCR assay. TCRdb limited this immuneACCESS table to in-frame rearrangements with V and J called. A share of clones is missing; checked studies link under half to unresolved V genes, and the rest is unexplained. Across this sample there are over 25,000 clones, with 50% to 75% seen only once. The ten largest clones take up nearly 8.5% of the sample. Specimen: breast tumor tissue. These receptors were obtained from a person between 45 and 65 years old with breast cancer.

The chain combines TRBV7-2 with TRBJ2-7, with D perhaps matching TRBD2 (5 bases). Germline V gives CDR1 SGHTA, CDR2 FQGNSA. The CDR3 length is 11 residues. The V and J ends lost 4 bases and 9 bases respectively, with 10 bases between them. CDR3 sequence (DNA): TGTGCCAGCAGCTCGACTATGGGGCAGTACTTC. Translation gives CASSSTMGQYF. Complete variable domain (other parts from reference TRBV7-2 and TRBJ2-7): GAGVSQSPSNKVTEKGKDVELRCDPISGHTALYWYRQSLGQGLEFLIYFQGNSAPDKSGLPSDRFSAERTGGSVSTLTIQRTQQEDSAVYLCASSSTMGQYFGPGTRLTVT.

In its sample, this clone was seen a few times. The chain joins TRBV18 to TRBJ2-1, with TRBD1 identical over 9 bases. V lost 2 bases and J lost 5; bases outside the gene matches: 7. The germline V gene has CDR1 KGHSH and CDR2 LQKENI. This CDR3 comprises 16 residues. CDR3 in amino acids: CASSPTQGALDNEQFF. The CDR3 region has the DNA TGTGCCAGCTCACCAACACAGGGGGCCTTGGACAATGAGCAGTTCTTC.

The V and J genes are TRBV2 and TRBJ2-5; 10 nucleotides agree with TRBD1. This CDR3 is 21 amino acids long. Looked up from germline, CDR1 is SNHLY and CDR2 is FYNNEI. The V and J ends lost 5 bases and 1 base, in that order; junction bases with no gene match: 22. The CDR3 DNA reads TGTGCCAGCAGTCAGCAGACAGGGGGCTGGACTGACGCGGGACGCCAAGAGACCCAGTACTTC. Its translation is CASSQQTGGWTDAGRQETQYF.

The rearrangement links TRBV11-2 to TRBJ2-4, with TRBD1 identical over 8 bases. The J segment lost 4 bases and the V segment lost 3 bases, leaving 11 bases of the junction unmatched. Germline loops: CDR1 SGHAT, CDR2 FQNNGV. The CDR3 runs 17 residues. The CDR3 bases are TGTGCCAGCAGCTTTTTAGTGGGGCAGGGGGCAAAAAACATTCAGTACTTC. It codes for CASSFLVGQGAKNIQYF.

As concerns this clone: This may be a read error, as it is one base from a much larger clone. This chain uses TRBV13 with TRBJ2-7; D not resolved. This CDR3 spans 11 amino acids. CDR1 and CDR2 from the germline V gene are PRHDT and FYEKMQ (reference sequence). V was trimmed by 5 bases and J by 3 bases, leaving 5 bases between them. CDR3 in amino acids: CASSGYYEQYF. As DNA, the CDR3 is TGTGCCAGCAGCGGCTACTACGAGCAGTACTTC.

J is TRBJ2-7 and V is TRBV10-3, with 7 bases identical to TRBD1. This CDR3 contains 13 residues. Germline V CDR1 and CDR2: ENHRY, SYGVKD. V was pared by 5 bases and J by 3 bases, with 4 bases of the junction left unmatched. CDR3 amino acids: CAISPGQNYEQYF. CDR3 in DNA: TGTGCCATCAGTCCGGGACAGAACTACGAGCAGTACTTC.

A few counts support this clone. This chain connects TRBV6-5 to TRBJ1-1; 8 positions match TRBD1. The germline gives CDR1 MNHEY, CDR2 SVGAGI. Trimming at V came to 7 bases and at J to 4 bases, leaving 11 bases not matched to a gene. The CDR3 sequence is 15 residues long. The CDR3 DNA sequence: TGTGCCAGCACCCTAGGACAGGGATATCGCACTGAAGCTTTCTTT. Translated: CASTLGQGYRTEAFF.

The gene calls are TRBV7-6 and TRBJ1-1, with D possibly being TRBD1 (6 bases). The CDR3 is 16 residues long. Trimming took off 5 bases at V and 0 bases at J, with 16 bases between the two ends. Germline lookup yields CDR1 SGHVS and CDR2 FNYEAQ. In DNA, the CDR3 is TGTGCCAGCAGCCAAGATACGGGGGACATGAACACTGAAGCTTTCTTT. It codes for CASSQDTGDMNTEAFF.

In this sample, this clone turned up a few times. The chain carries TRBV30 and TRBJ1-5, with D uncertain. The CDR3 extends over 15 amino acids. In germline, CDR1 is GTSNPN, CDR2 SVGIG (reference sequence). Trimming cost V 1 base and J 8 bases, with 18 bases left between them. CDR3 nucleotides: TGTGCCTGGAGTGAGCCTCGATGGGAGAGCGAGCCCCAGCATTTT. This encodes CAWSEPRWESEPQHF.

The V and J genes are TRBV7-9 and TRBJ2-3; TRBD2 aligns across 10 bases. V dropped 4 bases and J dropped 4; count of bases not matched to a gene: 8. This CDR3 has 16 amino acids. Germline values: CDR1 SEHNR, CDR2 FQNEAQ (reference sequence). The CDR3 protein is CASSSRPGLASDTQYF. CDR3 DNA sequence: TGTGCCAGCAGCTCCCGACCGGGACTAGCGTCAGATACGCAGTATTTT.

This clone was recorded only once. The chain employs TRBV7-2 and TRBJ2-3, with D uncertain. The CDR3 runs to 14 residues. Germline V gives CDR1 SGHTA, CDR2 FQGNSA. The V gene lost 0 bases and the J gene lost 2 bases, with 6 bases spanning the gap. The CDR3 loop reads CASSLAVPTDTQYF. The CDR3, as DNA: TGTGCCAGCAGCTTAGCTGTCCCCACAGATACGCAGTATTTT.

In DNA form, the CDR3 reads TGTGCCAGCAGCTCCGCACCGGGACTAGCGGGAACAATGAGCTCCTACAATGAGCAGTTCTTC. Residues: CASSSAPGLAGTMSSYNEQFF. The chain joins TRBV7-8 to TRBJ2-1; 13 nucleotides agree with TRBD2. J was trimmed by 0 bases and V by 4 bases; bases with no gene match: 15. The CDR3 consists of 21 residues. Looked up from germline, CDR1 is SGHVS and CDR2 is FQNEAQ.

Of note for this clone: An end of the junction does not agree with germline; a read error may underlie this. This rearrangement joins TRBV7-7 to TRBJ2-7; D is undetermined. CDR3 length: 14 amino acids. Germline V CDR1 and CDR2: SSHAT, FNYEAQ (reference sequence). CDR3 sequence reads: CASSPTGPPYEQYF. CDR3 DNA sequence: TGTGCTAGCAGCCCAACCGGGCCGCCGTACGAGCAGTACTTC.

The gene calls are TRBV18 and TRBJ2-1, with no clear D. V was trimmed by 1 base and J by 0 bases, leaving 10 bases between them. Germline CDR1 and CDR2: KGHSH and LQKENI. There are 16 residues in the CDR3. The CDR3 DNA is TGTGCCAGCTCACCACGGCGGCCCAGCTCCTACAATGAGCAGTTCTTC. The encoded protein is CASSPRRPSSYNEQFF.

The gene calls are TRBV10-3 and TRBJ1-1, with TRBD1 matching over 7 bases. CDR3 length: 15 residues. The germline CDR1 and CDR2 sequences are ENHRY and SYGVKD. Germline trimming cut 0 bases from V and 2 bases from J; bases unmatched to any gene: 3. This CDR3 reads CAISESGTVNTEAFF. CDR3 coding DNA: TGTGCCATCAGTGAGTCAGGGACAGTTAACACTGAAGCTTTCTTT.

The rearrangement uses TRBV11-2 and TRBJ1-5; 8 bases agree with TRBD1. Germline values: CDR1 SGHAT, CDR2 FQNNGV. The CDR3 loop spans 16 amino acids. Trimming removed 4 bases from V and 3 bases from J; junction bases left unmatched: 8. CDR3 region: CASSSSGTGSNQPQHF. CDR3 in DNA: TGTGCCAGCAGCTCGTCCGGGACAGGCTCCAATCAGCCCCAGCATTTT.

The chain carries TRBV5-1 and TRBJ1-4; 7 nucleotides align to TRBD1. V was pared by 4 bases and J by 0 bases, with 9 bases of the junction left unmatched. Germline V gene lookup returns CDR1 SGHRS and CDR2 YFSETQ. The CDR3 covers 17 residues. The CDR3 nucleotides read TGCGCCAGCAGCCGAGGACAGGACCGAGCAACTAATGAAAAACTGTTTTTT. Amino acid sequence: CASSRGQDRATNEKLFF.

This clone was picked up a small number of times. The chain recombines TRBV6-1 with TRBJ2-1, with D tentatively TRBD2 (5 bases). V lost 6 bases to trimming and J lost 6 bases, with 15 bases between them. Germline-derived CDR1 and CDR2 are MNHNS and SASEGT. This CDR3 comprises 14 residues. This CDR3 reads CASRNTGLTNEQFF. The CDR3 DNA reads TGTGCCAGCAGAAACACTGGACTTACCAATGAGCAGTTCTTC.

This clone has only a few counts. The chain links TRBV10-1 to TRBJ1-1, with TRBD1 as a possible D gene (5 bases). V lost 4 bases, J lost 3 bases, and 9 bases lay in between. In germline, CDR1 is WNHNN, CDR2 SYGVQD (reference sequence). This CDR3 comprises 13 residues. CDR3 region: CASSGGADTEAFF. Written as DNA, the CDR3 is TGCGCCAGCAGTGGTGGGGCGGACACTGAAGCTTTCTTT.

This chain uses TRBV11-3 with TRBJ2-1; D unclear. Per germline, CDR1 SGHNT and CDR2 YENEEA. The CDR3 sequence is 12 residues long. V was pared by 5 bases and J by 7 bases, with 9 bases between. CDR3 region: CASSELNNEQFF. The CDR3 DNA reads TGTGCCAGCAGCGAACTTAATAATGAGCAGTTCTTC.

This CDR3 reads CASSRGLNGGETQYF. The DNA of the CDR3 is TGTGCCAGCAGTCGCGGGCTAAACGGAGGGGAGACCCAGTACTTC. This chain joins TRBV6-6 and TRBJ2-5; perhaps TRBD2 as D (6 bases). CDR1 and CDR2 from the germline V gene are MNHNY and SVGAGI (reference sequence). Trimming pared 5 bases from V and 5 bases from J, leaving 18 bases between. This CDR3 is 15 amino acids long.

V usage is TRBV5-1 and J usage is TRBJ2-3; unclear D gene. The CDR3 is made up of 14 amino acids. Trimming cost V 1 base and J 0 bases, with 6 bases left between them. Germline CDR1 reads SGHRS; CDR2 reads YFSETQ. CDR3 in amino acids: CASSLRTSTDTQYF. CDR3 DNA sequence: TGCGCCAGCAGCTTGAGAACTAGCACAGATACGCAGTATTTT.